Sequencing of this T cell receptor beta chain was carried out in a study of T cell repertoires in cytomegalovirus infection. Germline-derived CDR1 and CDR2 are SNHLY and FYNNEI. The length of the CDR3 is 13 residues. V gave up 6 bases and J gave up 8 bases; unmatched junction bases: 3. TCRdb processed the reads anew with MiXCR; each CDR3 protein has one entry. The table lists about 440,000 distinct CDR3 sequences, roughly 30% of them singletons. Specimen: PBMCs. This TCR was recovered from a human donor in good health (CMV status not recorded). Some clones in this sample may be carry-over from other donors' samples. This rearrangement joins TRBV2 to TRBJ2-4; 11 bases are a match to TRBD1. CDR3 residues: CASSGQGAYIQYF. Written as DNA, the CDR3 is TGTGCCAGCAGCGGACAGGGGGCTTACATTCAGTACTTC.